Following are 24 T cell receptor beta chains from one sample sequenced in a study of T cell responses to AZD1222 COVID-19 vaccine. Method: immunoSEQ multiplex PCR; TCRdb's copy keeps in-frame clones and lacks some. The repertoire holds about 140,000 clones, with approximately 89% as singletons. Sequencing used peripheral blood, obtained on day 0 of AZD1222 vaccination. These TCRs come from an adult in good health.

The gene calls are TRBV14 and TRBJ1-5; maybe TRBD1 (5 bases). Trimming removed 0 bases from V and 1 base from J, with 13 bases in between. The length of the CDR3 is 17 residues. Germline V lookup: CDR1 SGHDN, CDR2 FVKESK. The CDR3: CASSQEGYRWSNQPQHF. The CDR3 DNA reads TGTGCCAGCAGCCAAGAAGGGTACAGGTGGAGCAATCAGCCCCAGCATTTT.

The rearrangement uses TRBV10-3 and TRBJ1-6, with D hard to call. CDR1 is ENHRY and CDR2 is SYGVKD in the germline V gene. This CDR3 comprises 15 residues. V lost 6 bases and J 5 bases, leaving 14 bases between the germline ends. The CDR3 here is CAIRGAEGNNSPLHF. The CDR3 DNA is TGTGCCATCAGGGGCGCCGAAGGAAATAATTCACCCCTCCACTTT.

The V call is TRBV10-3, the J call TRBJ2-3; 10 nucleotides match TRBD2. Germline CDR1 is ENHRY and CDR2 is SYGVKD. V shed 1 base, J shed 4 bases, and the junction held 11 bases outside the gene matches. The CDR3 is 18 residues long. CDR3 region: CAISEFPELAGASDTQYF. The DNA for the CDR3 is TGTGCCATCAGTGAGTTCCCCGAGCTAGCGGGAGCGTCAGATACGCAGTATTTT.

This clone has just one count. This chain uses TRBV27 with TRBJ1-1; 8 bases map to TRBD1. Germline V gene lookup returns CDR1 MNHEY and CDR2 SMNVEV (reference sequence). The V segment lost 4 bases and the J segment 11 bases; nucleotides outside the gene matches: 15. The CDR3 covers 15 residues. CDR3 in amino acids: CASSSRTGLGVEAFF. The CDR3 DNA reads as TGTGCCAGCAGTTCAAGGACAGGGCTGGGTGTGGAGGCTTTCTTT.

The V call is TRBV5-6, the J call TRBJ2-1; TRBD2 matches 8 bases. Germline V CDR1 and CDR2: SGHDT, YYEEEE. The CDR3 sequence is 17 residues long. V trimming: 3 bases; J trimming: 4 bases; junction bases outside the gene matches: 12. CDR3 region: CASSSGLAIGRYNEQFF. CDR3 nucleotide sequence: TGTGCCAGCAGCTCAGGACTAGCTATAGGCCGATACAATGAGCAGTTCTTC.

The J gene is TRBJ2-3, the V gene TRBV28; 10 bases agree with TRBD2. The CDR3 runs 15 residues. Germline V gives CDR1 MDHEN, CDR2 SYDVKM. V dropped 8 bases and J dropped 6; count of bases not matched to a gene: 11. This chain's CDR3 is CASGRLAGVYDTQYF. In DNA, the CDR3 is TGTGCCAGCGGCCGGCTAGCGGGAGTTTACGATACGCAGTATTTT.

The rearrangement links TRBV5-8 to TRBJ1-2; D call uncertain. V lost 0 bases, J lost 8 bases, and 14 bases lay in between. This CDR3 comprises 14 residues. In germline, CDR1 is SGHTS, CDR2 YDEGEE. The chain's CDR3 is CASSLASGSEGYTF. As DNA, the CDR3 is TGTGCCAGCAGCTTGGCGTCCGGGAGTGAGGGCTACACCTTC.

This clone has a single count. The CDR3 reads CATQPSTNSPLHF. The CDR3 coding sequence is TGTGCCACCCAACCTAGTACTAATTCACCCCTCCACTTT. V and J are TRBV6-5 and TRBJ1-6; D is undetermined. The CDR3 has 13 residues. Germline V gene lookup returns CDR1 MNHEY and CDR2 SVGAGI. The V end was cut by 10 bases, the J end by 6 bases, with 13 bases between.

Worth noting for this clone: Other DNA sequences from this sample encode an identical CDR3 as well. V gene TRBV12-3 or TRBV12-4 combines with J gene TRBJ2-1, with 7 bases that match TRBD2. V lost 5 bases, J lost 4 bases, and 2 bases stayed unmatched. The CDR3 is 13 amino acids. The chain's CDR3 is CASSLGGYNEQFF. DNA for the CDR3: TGTGCCAGCAGTCTCGGGGGGTACAATGAGCAGTTCTTC.

The rearrangement links TRBV13 to TRBJ2-2; D is possibly TRBD1 (5 bases). The V and J ends lost 2 bases and 1 base respectively, with 11 bases between them. The CDR3 spans 16 residues. Germline assignment: CDR1 PRHDT and CDR2 FYEKMQ (reference sequence). The CDR3 loop reads CASSLLQGENTGELFF. CDR3 sequence (DNA): TGTGCCAGCAGCTTACTCCAGGGTGAGAACACCGGGGAGCTGTTTTTT.

The gene calls are TRBV5-1 and TRBJ2-7; a weak D match, TRBD2 (6 bases). The CDR3 is 15 amino acids. Germline assignment: CDR1 SGHRS and CDR2 YFSETQ. V was trimmed by 4 bases and J by 4 bases, leaving 18 bases between them. CDR3 sequence: CASSMEGPGIYEQYF. Written as DNA, the CDR3 is TGCGCCAGCAGCATGGAGGGACCTGGGATTTACGAGCAGTACTTC.

The rearrangement uses TRBV15 and TRBJ1-2; 11 bases are shared with TRBD1. CDR1 LNHNV and CDR2 YYDKDF come from the germline V gene (reference sequence). With V trimmed by 1 base and J by 3 bases, 7 bases remained unmatched. The CDR3 is 17 residues long. The CDR3 DNA reads TGTGCCACCAGCAGAGGGGACAGGGGGACGGGGGACTATGGCTACACCTTC. Translating gives CATSRGDRGTGDYGYTF. Supplemented by reference TRBV15 and TRBJ1-2, the full variable domain reads DAMVIQNPRYQVTQFGKPVTLSCSQTLNHNVMYWYQQKSSQAPKLLFHYYDKDFNNEADTPDNFQSRRPNTSFCFLDIRSPGLGDTAMYLCATSRGDRGTGDYGYTFGSGTRLTVV.

This chain connects TRBV28 to TRBJ1-1, with 8 bases aligning to TRBD1. Germline V gene lookup returns CDR1 MDHEN and CDR2 SYDVKM. J gave up 5 bases and V 4 bases, and 9 bases lay outside the gene matches. The CDR3 covers 15 residues. The CDR3 loop reads CASSSHQGARTEAFF. The CDR3 region has the DNA TGTGCCAGCAGTTCACACCAGGGGGCACGGACTGAAGCTTTCTTT.

The chain uses TRBV7-3 and TRBJ2-3; the D is unclear. Germline values: CDR1 SGHTA, CDR2 FQGTGA. V was trimmed by 1 base and J by 0 bases, leaving 11 bases between them. CDR3 length equals 16 residues. The CDR3 region has the DNA TGTGCCAGCAGCTTAATGGGGATTACTAGCACAGATACGCAGTATTTT. Protein: CASSLMGITSTDTQYF. The whole variable domain, filled in from reference TRBV7-3 and TRBJ2-3, reads GAGVSQTPSNKVTEKGKYVELRCDPISGHTALYWYRQSLGQGPEFLIYFQGTGAADDSGLPNDRFFAVRPEGSVSTLKIQRTERGDSAVYLCASSLMGITSTDTQYFGPGTRLTVL.

The V gene is TRBV28, the J gene TRBJ2-3; TRBD2 agrees at 7 bases. Trimming cost V 5 bases and J 1 base; bases outside gene matches: 18. This CDR3 contains 19 residues. CDR1 and CDR2 from the germline V gene are MDHEN and SYDVKM. DNA for the CDR3: TGTGCCAGCAGTACTCGGGACTACCGAGCCCAAAGTGGCACAGATACGCAGTATTTT. As protein: CASSTRDYRAQSGTDTQYF.

In this sample, this clone turned up once. This rearrangement joins TRBV10-3 to TRBJ1-3; no clear D gene. Germline CDR1 and CDR2: ENHRY and SYGVKD. V lost 11 bases and J 8 bases, leaving 10 bases between the germline ends. The CDR3 length is 10 residues. The CDR3 DNA follows: TGTGCCGCCGGGCTCGACACCATATATTTT. It translates to CAAGLDTIYF.

V gene TRBV3-1 (or the pseudogene TRBV3-2) combines with J gene TRBJ1-4; D unresolved. CDR3 length: 11 amino acids. V was trimmed by 5 bases and J by 16 bases, leaving 14 bases between them. Germline CDR1 reads LGHDT; CDR2 reads YNNKEL (reference sequence). The CDR3 region has the DNA TGTGCCAGCAGCTCTGTTGGCGATACGTTTTTT. This gives the protein CASSSVGDTFF.

This clone appeared once. The genes are TRBV7-8 and TRBJ1-5; the D is unclear. The germline V and J ends were trimmed by 5 bases and 0 bases, with 5 bases remaining between them. This CDR3 is built from 13 residues. Looked up from germline, CDR1 is SGHVS and CDR2 is FQNEAQ. The chain's CDR3 is CASSRPSNQPQHF. The CDR3, as DNA: TGTGCCAGCAGCCGGCCTAGCAATCAGCCCCAGCATTTT.

The gene calls are TRBV4-2 and TRBJ2-1, with D hard to call. Germline V gives CDR1 LGHNA, CDR2 YNFKEQ. Trimming stripped 0 bases from V and 0 bases from J, with 6 bases between. The CDR3 runs 15 residues. CDR3 DNA sequence: TGTGCCAGCAGCCAAGATAAGAGCTCCTACAATGAGCAGTTCTTC. Protein product: CASSQDKSSYNEQFF.

V is TRBV11-3 and J is TRBJ2-6; 7 nucleotides line up with TRBD1. CDR1 is SGHNT, CDR2 YENEEA, per germline. With 6 bases clipped from V and 6 bases from J, the junction kept 8 bases outside the gene matches. The CDR3 covers 15 residues. CDR3 residues: CASRDRSSLANVLTF. The CDR3 DNA reads TGTGCCAGCAGGGACAGGAGCTCTTTGGCCAACGTCCTGACTTTC.

The chain couples TRBV7-9 to TRBJ1-1; D gene uncertain. Trimming shortened V by 8 bases and J by 1 base, and 17 bases separated the two germline ends. CDR1 is SEHNR and CDR2 is FQNEAQ in the germline V gene (reference sequence). This CDR3 region has 15 residues. The CDR3 region has the DNA TGTGCCAGCGGATGGGTCTTAACTACGAACACTGAAGCTTTCTTT. Amino acid sequence: CASGWVLTTNTEAFF.

The chain couples TRBV20-1 to TRBJ2-2; no clear D gene. Germline V CDR1 and CDR2: DFQATT, SNEGSKA (reference sequence). Trimming shortened V by 3 bases and J by 5 bases, and 10 bases separated the two germline ends. The CDR3 has 13 amino acids. The CDR3 loop reads CSASGYETGELFF. The CDR3 nucleotides are TGCAGTGCTAGTGGGTACGAGACCGGGGAGCTGTTTTTT.

The chain couples TRBV11-2 to TRBJ2-7, with D uncertain. In germline, CDR1 is SGHAT, CDR2 FQNNGV. Trimming took off 1 base at V and 2 bases at J, with 6 bases between the two ends. The CDR3 is made up of 13 amino acids. For the CDR3, the DNA is TGTGCCAGCAGCTTAGTTCAGGCCTACGAGCAGTACTTC. This gives the protein CASSLVQAYEQYF. Complete variable domain (other parts from reference TRBV11-2 and TRBJ2-7): EAGVAQSPRYKIIEKRQSVAFWCNPISGHATLYWYQQILGQGPKLLIQFQNNGVVDDSQLPKDRFSAERLKGVDSTLKIQPAKLEDSAVYLCASSLVQAYEQYFGPGTRLTVT.

This chain uses TRBV7-2 with TRBJ1-2; no reliable D call. The CDR3 spans 12 residues. Germline CDR1 and CDR2: SGHTA and FQGNSA. The germline V and J ends were trimmed by 5 bases and 5 bases, with 9 bases remaining between them. CDR3 nucleotides: TGTGCCAGCAGCAACGGAAGTTATGGCTACACCTTC. This translates into CASSNGSYGYTF.